This TCR beta chain was obtained from a study of T-cell memory formation after mild COVID-19. Via MiXCR, TCRdb re-called the 5' RACE reads, giving one row per CDR3 protein. Among hundreds of thousands of distinct CDR3 sequences listed, over 15% were seen once. This clonotype has only a few counts. The antigen is not known. Regarding the study as a whole: Contracting CD4+ clones lay largely in CM and EM, with CD8+ ones residing in EMRA.

The receptor was isolated from an adult woman who had mild COVID-19 (a few samples of this study predate the infection). Cell type and time point are not known. Specimen: PBMCs or a T cell subset sorted from them (not recorded which).

The CDR3 nucleotides read TGCGCCAGCAGCCAAGAGACCCTAGATTCACCCCTCCACTTT. It codes for CASSQETLDSPLHF. This chain uses TRBV4-1 with TRBJ1-6; no reliable D call. The CDR3 spans 14 residues. Germline-derived CDR1 and CDR2 are MGHRA and YSYEKL. V was pared by 0 bases and J by 8 bases, with 8 bases between.